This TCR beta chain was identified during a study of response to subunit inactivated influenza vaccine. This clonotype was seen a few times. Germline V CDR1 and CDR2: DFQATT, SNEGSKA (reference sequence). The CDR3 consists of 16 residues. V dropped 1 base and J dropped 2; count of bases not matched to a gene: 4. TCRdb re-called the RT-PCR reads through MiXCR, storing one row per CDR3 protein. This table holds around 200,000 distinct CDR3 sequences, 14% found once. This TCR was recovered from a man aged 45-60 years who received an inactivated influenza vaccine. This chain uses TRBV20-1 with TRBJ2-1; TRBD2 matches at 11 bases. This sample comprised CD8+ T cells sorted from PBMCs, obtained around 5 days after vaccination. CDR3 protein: CSARGLAGGAYNEQFF. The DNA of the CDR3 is TGCAGTGCTAGAGGCCTAGCGGGGGGCGCCTACAATGAGCAGTTCTTC.